The 16 T cell receptor beta chains given below trace back to one sample, sequenced in a study of T cells after yellow fever vaccination. A single record per CDR3 protein comes from TCRdb applying MiXCR to the 5' RACE reads. Of 300,000 to 400,000 distinct CDR3 sequences in the sample, around 6.5% are singletons; the top ten hold 14% to 15%. Sequenced here: PBMCs, sampled 5 days after the yellow fever booster vaccination. The receptors shown here come from a man aged 25 to 40 who received the YFV17D yellow fever vaccine.

This chain uses TRBV28 with TRBJ1-5; D not resolved. CDR1 MDHEN and CDR2 SYDVKM come from the germline V gene. The ends were cut back, 5 bases at V and 9 bases at J, with 26 bases in the middle. CDR3 length equals 17 residues. The DNA for the CDR3 is TGTGCCAGCAGTGACGAGGACGCCCTGGAAATAGCTCGGCCCCAGCATTTT. Translation gives CASSDEDALEIARPQHF. Full variable domain (remainder filled in from reference TRBV28 and TRBJ1-5): DVKVTQSSRYLVKRTGEKVFLECVQDMDHENMFWYRQDPGLGLRLIYFSYDVKMKEKGDIPEGYSVSREKKERFSLILESASTNQTSMYLCASSDEDALEIARPQHFGDGTRLSIL.

In DNA, the CDR3 is TGTGCCAGCAGCTTTAGGGACAGGGACTACAATGAGCAGTTCTTC. It specifies CASSFRDRDYNEQFF. The J gene is TRBJ2-1, the V gene TRBV5-6, with 9 bases that match TRBD1. The junction had 3 bases not matched to a gene; V was cut back by 2 bases and J by 3 bases. In germline, CDR1 is SGHDT, CDR2 YYEEEE. The CDR3 contains 15 residues. The variable domain in full, completed from reference TRBV5-6 and TRBJ2-1, reads DAGVTQSPTHLIKTRGQQVTLRCSPKSGHDTVSWYQQALGQGPQFIFQYYEEEERQRGNFPDRFSGHQFPNYSSELNVNALLLGDSALYLCASSFRDRDYNEQFFGPGTRLTVL.

This clonotype was counted ten times or more. The chain couples TRBV20-1 to TRBJ1-5; D call uncertain. The germline CDR1 and CDR2 sequences are DFQATT and SNEGSKA (reference sequence). Trimming stripped 2 bases from V and 4 bases from J, with 9 bases between. There are 13 residues in the CDR3. The DNA of the CDR3 is TGCAGTGCTAGAAACCTTGGGAATCAGCCCCAGCATTTT. Residues: CSARNLGNQPQHF.

This clonotype was recorded many times. J is TRBJ2-2 and V is TRBV5-1; 14 bases line up with TRBD2. This CDR3 comprises 16 residues. The junction had 3 bases not matched to a gene; V was cut back by 4 bases and J by 4 bases. CDR1 is SGHRS and CDR2 is YFSETQ in the germline V gene. CDR3 sequence reads: CASSPGLAGGTGELFF. The DNA for the CDR3 is TGCGCCAGCAGCCCCGGACTAGCGGGAGGCACCGGGGAGCTGTTTTTT.

This clonotype has only a few counts. The chain links TRBV5-5 to TRBJ2-7, with 9 bases aligning to TRBD2. The germline V gene encodes CDR1 SGHKS and CDR2 YYEKEE (reference sequence). This CDR3 spans 15 amino acids. V lost 5 bases and J lost 2; bases outside the gene matches: 8. The CDR3 sequence: CASSYGLALPYEQYF. The CDR3 DNA is TGTGCCAGCAGTTACGGACTAGCGCTTCCCTACGAGCAGTACTTC.

The rearrangement links TRBV7-9 to TRBJ2-1; D might be TRBD2 (5 bases). This CDR3 spans 13 amino acids. Between the trimmed V and J ends, which lost 5 bases and 10 bases, there was a span of 15 bases. The V gene's germline CDR1 is SEHNR and CDR2 FQNEAQ (reference sequence). The CDR3 is CASSPRGLGEQFF. The CDR3 coding sequence is TGTGCCAGCAGCCCCCGCGGGTTAGGGGAGCAGTTCTTC.

V and J are TRBV4-3 and TRBJ2-1; D gene unclear. There are 20 residues in the CDR3. V was cut by 3 bases and J by 2 bases, with 26 bases left in between. Germline CDR1 is LGHNA and CDR2 is YSLEER. CDR3 protein: CASSQIGPSPARRTYNEQFF. CDR3 in DNA: TGCGCCAGCAGCCAGATTGGTCCGAGCCCCGCCCGAAGGACCTACAATGAGCAGTTCTTC.

A few counts support this clonotype. V usage is TRBV29-1 and J usage is TRBJ1-4; D may be TRBD1 (5 bases). In germline, CDR1 is SQVTM, CDR2 ANQGSEA. Trimming left V 6 bases short and J 0 bases short, with 11 bases between. This CDR3 spans 14 amino acids. The CDR3 spells CSVADRTTNEKLFF. In DNA, the CDR3 is TGCAGCGTAGCTGACAGAACAACTAATGAAAAACTGTTTTTT.

There are a few counts of this clonotype. The chain uses TRBV5-1 and TRBJ2-5, with 7 bases matching TRBD2. The CDR3 sequence is 12 residues long. Trimming took 0 bases from V and 9 from J; bases not matched to a gene: 2. Germline-derived CDR1 and CDR2 are SGHRS and YFSETQ. This CDR3 reads CASSLEREAQYF. The CDR3 bases are TGCGCCAGCAGCTTGGAACGGGAGGCCCAGTACTTC.

This clonotype was detected only once. At one end the junction does not follow the germline gene, possibly because of a read error. The chain uses TRBV20-1 and TRBJ2-3; maybe TRBD2 (6 bases). Germline V gives CDR1 DFQATT, CDR2 SNEGSKA (reference sequence). The CDR3 consists of 13 residues. The CDR3 spells CGARAAGTDTQYF. CDR3 sequence (DNA): TGCGGTGCTAGAGCGGCGGGGACAGATACGCAGTATTTT.

This clonotype showed up many times. CDR3 sequence: CASSEPPRTYEQYF. The CDR3 DNA reads as TGTGCCAGCAGTGAACCCCCCAGAACATACGAGCAGTACTTC. The rearrangement joins TRBV6-1 to TRBJ2-7, with D hard to call. V was pared by 2 bases and J by 4 bases, with 12 bases between. The CDR3 has 14 residues. Germline V gene lookup returns CDR1 MNHNS and CDR2 SASEGT.

This clonotype was counted only a few times. An end of the junction differs from the germline gene, which may be a read error. The CDR3 loop reads CASSLQLDSGWEF. The CDR3 nucleotides read TGCGCCAGCAGCCTCCAACTGGACAGCGGATGGGAGTTC. J is TRBJ1-2 and V is TRBV5-1; tentatively, D is TRBD1 (6 bases). The germline V gene has CDR1 SGHRS and CDR2 YFSETQ. This CDR3 is 13 amino acids long.

The chain uses TRBV10-3 and TRBJ1-2; weak D call: TRBD1 (5 bases). V gave up 5 bases and J gave up 13 bases, with 20 bases separating them. The CDR3 consists of 13 residues. Germline CDR1 ENHRY, CDR2 SYGVKD. CDR3 loop: CAISTGRDGISTF. For the CDR3, the DNA is TGTGCCATCAGTACGGGACGGGACGGGATCTCCACCTTC.

This clonotype occurred many times. The gene calls are TRBV18 and TRBJ2-1; 10 nucleotides align to TRBD2. The V gene's germline CDR1 is KGHSH and CDR2 LQKENI. The CDR3 sequence is 15 residues long. Trimming took 8 bases from V and 6 from J; bases not matched to a gene: 10. The CDR3 here is CASQVGGLASNEQFF. The CDR3 DNA sequence: TGTGCCAGCCAGGTGGGGGGACTAGCGTCCAATGAGCAGTTCTTC.

This clonotype was counted between two and nine times. The chain uses TRBV10-3 and TRBJ1-3; D perhaps matches TRBD1 (6 bases). This CDR3 has 16 residues. Trimming took off 6 bases at V and 1 base at J, with 16 bases between the two ends. CDR1 and CDR2 from the germline V gene are ENHRY and SYGVKD. This CDR3 reads CAIRASGGGSGNTIYF. In DNA, the CDR3 is TGTGCCATCAGGGCCTCGGGAGGGGGATCTGGAAACACCATATATTTT.

The chain carries TRBV20-1 and TRBJ2-7; 9 bases are shared with TRBD2. This CDR3 has 18 amino acids. Per the germline V gene, CDR1 is DFQATT and CDR2 is SNEGSKA (reference sequence). The junction had 18 bases not matched to a gene; V was cut back by 0 bases and J by 6 bases. CDR3 protein: CSARDFYQGLAGEGEQYF. CDR3 nucleotide sequence: TGCAGTGCTAGAGATTTTTATCAGGGGTTAGCGGGAGAAGGCGAGCAGTACTTC.